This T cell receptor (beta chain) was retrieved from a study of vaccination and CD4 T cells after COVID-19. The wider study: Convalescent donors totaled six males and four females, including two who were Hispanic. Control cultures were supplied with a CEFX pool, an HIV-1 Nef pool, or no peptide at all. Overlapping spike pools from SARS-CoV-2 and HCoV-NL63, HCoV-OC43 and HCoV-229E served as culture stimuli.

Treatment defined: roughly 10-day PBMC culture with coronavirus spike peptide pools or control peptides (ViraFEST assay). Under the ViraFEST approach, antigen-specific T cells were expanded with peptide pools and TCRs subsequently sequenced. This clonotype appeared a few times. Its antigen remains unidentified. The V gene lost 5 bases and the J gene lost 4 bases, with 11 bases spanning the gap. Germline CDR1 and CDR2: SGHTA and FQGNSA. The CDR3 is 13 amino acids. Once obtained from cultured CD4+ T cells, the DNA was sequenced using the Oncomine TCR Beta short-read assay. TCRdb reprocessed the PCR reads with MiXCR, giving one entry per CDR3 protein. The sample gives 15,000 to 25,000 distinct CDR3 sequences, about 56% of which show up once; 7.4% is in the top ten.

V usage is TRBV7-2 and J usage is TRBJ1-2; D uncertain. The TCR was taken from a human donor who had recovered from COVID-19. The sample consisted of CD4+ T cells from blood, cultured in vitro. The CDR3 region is CASSRALLYGYTF. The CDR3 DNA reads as TGTGCCAGCAGCCGGGCCCTGCTCTATGGCTACACCTTC.